This T cell receptor (beta chain) is from a study of T cells in Graves' hyperthyroidism and ophthalmopathy. Study outcomes and limitations: A model of 13 V-J features distinguished ophthalmopathy from stable hyperthyroidism.

Stable hyperthyroidism: no ophthalmopathy progression over 18 months of follow-up. PBMCs were sourced from roughly 9.7 ml fresh peripheral blood. Amplification targeted TCR beta CDR3 regions from RNA transcripts. First-round RT-PCR with HTBI primers amplified the TCR CDR3 region. TCRdb redid the calling of the multiplex PCR reads with MiXCR, one entry per CDR3 protein. In the table there are roughly 300,000 distinct CDR3 sequences, about 15% of which are singletons. Comments on this clonotype: Its cognate antigen is unknown.

CDR1 and CDR2 (germline): KGHDR, SFDVKD. The V end was cut by 4 bases, the J end by 7 bases, with 16 bases between. CDR3 size: 15 residues. The source is a woman aged 30 to 39 with Graves' hyperthyroidism. What was sequenced was blood. The chain employs TRBV24-1 and TRBJ2-4; the D gene is possibly TRBD1 (6 bases). The DNA of the CDR3 is TGTGCCACCAGTGAGACCGACAGGAAGACCAACATTCAGTACTTC. This gives the protein CATSETDRKTNIQYF.